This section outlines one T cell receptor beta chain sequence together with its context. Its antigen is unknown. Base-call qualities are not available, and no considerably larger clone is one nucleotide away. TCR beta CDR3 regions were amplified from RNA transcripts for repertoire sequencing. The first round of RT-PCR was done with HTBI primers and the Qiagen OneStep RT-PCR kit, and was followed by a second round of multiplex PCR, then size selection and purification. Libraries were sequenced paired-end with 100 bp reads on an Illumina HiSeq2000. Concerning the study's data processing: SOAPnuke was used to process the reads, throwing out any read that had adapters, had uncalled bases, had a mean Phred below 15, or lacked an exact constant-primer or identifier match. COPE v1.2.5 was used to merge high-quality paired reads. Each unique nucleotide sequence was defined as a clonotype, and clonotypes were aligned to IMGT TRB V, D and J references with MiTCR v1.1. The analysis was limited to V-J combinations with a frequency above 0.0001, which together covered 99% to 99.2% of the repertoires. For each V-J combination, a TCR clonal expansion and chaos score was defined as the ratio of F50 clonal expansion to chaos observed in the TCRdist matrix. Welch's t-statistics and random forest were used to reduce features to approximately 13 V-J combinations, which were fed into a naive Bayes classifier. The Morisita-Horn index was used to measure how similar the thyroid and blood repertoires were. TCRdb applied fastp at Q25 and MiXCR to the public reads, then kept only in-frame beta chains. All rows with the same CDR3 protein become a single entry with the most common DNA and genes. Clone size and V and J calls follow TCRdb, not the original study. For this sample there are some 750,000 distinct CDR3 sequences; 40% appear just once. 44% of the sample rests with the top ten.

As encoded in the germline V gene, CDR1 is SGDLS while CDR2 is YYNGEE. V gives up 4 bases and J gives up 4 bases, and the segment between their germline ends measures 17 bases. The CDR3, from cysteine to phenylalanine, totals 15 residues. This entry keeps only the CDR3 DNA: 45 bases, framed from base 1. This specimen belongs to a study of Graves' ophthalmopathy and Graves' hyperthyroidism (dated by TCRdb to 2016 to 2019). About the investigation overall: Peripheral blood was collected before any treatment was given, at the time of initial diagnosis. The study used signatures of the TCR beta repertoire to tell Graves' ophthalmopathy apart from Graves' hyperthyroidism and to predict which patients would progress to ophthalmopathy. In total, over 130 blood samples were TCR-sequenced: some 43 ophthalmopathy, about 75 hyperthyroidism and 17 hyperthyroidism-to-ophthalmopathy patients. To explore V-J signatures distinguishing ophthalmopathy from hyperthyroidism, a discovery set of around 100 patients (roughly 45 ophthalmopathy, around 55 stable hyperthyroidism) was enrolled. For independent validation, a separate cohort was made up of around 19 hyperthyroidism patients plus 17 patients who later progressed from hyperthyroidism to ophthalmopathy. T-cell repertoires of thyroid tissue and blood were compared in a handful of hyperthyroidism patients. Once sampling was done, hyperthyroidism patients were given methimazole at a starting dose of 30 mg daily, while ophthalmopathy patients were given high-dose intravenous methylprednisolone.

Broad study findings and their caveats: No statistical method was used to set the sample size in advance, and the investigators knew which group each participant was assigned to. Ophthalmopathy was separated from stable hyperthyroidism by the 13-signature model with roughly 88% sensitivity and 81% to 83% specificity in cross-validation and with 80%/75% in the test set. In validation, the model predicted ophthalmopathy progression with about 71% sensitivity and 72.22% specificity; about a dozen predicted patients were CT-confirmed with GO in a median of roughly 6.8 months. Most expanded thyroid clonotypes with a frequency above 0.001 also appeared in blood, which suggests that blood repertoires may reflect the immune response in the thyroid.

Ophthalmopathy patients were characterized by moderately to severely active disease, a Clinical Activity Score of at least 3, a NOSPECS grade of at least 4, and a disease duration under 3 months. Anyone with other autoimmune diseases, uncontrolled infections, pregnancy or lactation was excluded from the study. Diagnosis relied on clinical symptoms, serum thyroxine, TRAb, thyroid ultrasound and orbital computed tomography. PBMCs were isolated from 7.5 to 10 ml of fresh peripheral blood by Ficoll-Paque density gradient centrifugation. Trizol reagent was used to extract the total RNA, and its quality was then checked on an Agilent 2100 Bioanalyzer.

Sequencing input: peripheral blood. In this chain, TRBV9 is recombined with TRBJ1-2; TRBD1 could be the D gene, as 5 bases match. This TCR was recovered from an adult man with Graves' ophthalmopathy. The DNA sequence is TGTGCCAGCAGCCAGGAACCGCAGGGAATCTATGGCTACACCTTC. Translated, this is CASSQEPQGIYGYTF.